This TCR beta chain comes out of a study of response to subunit inactivated influenza vaccine. TCRdb independently ran MiXCR on the RT-PCR reads; one entry per CDR3 protein. The top ten hold under 30% of the sample, which has fewer than 250,000 distinct CDR3 sequences, roughly an eighth seen once. V dropped 5 bases and J dropped 1 base, with 12 bases sitting between them. The germline gives CDR1 GTSNPN, CDR2 SVGIG (reference sequence). CDR3 size: 14 residues. This specimen consisted of CD8+ T cells sorted from PBMCs, obtained roughly 5 days after vaccination. The TCR comes from a man aged 50-60 years who received an inactivated influenza vaccine. V gene TRBV30 combines with J gene TRBJ1-5; D is undetermined. The CDR3 coding sequence is TGTGCCTGGGCCTTAGGAGGGAGCAATCAGCCCCAGCATTTT. This encodes CAWALGGSNQPQHF.